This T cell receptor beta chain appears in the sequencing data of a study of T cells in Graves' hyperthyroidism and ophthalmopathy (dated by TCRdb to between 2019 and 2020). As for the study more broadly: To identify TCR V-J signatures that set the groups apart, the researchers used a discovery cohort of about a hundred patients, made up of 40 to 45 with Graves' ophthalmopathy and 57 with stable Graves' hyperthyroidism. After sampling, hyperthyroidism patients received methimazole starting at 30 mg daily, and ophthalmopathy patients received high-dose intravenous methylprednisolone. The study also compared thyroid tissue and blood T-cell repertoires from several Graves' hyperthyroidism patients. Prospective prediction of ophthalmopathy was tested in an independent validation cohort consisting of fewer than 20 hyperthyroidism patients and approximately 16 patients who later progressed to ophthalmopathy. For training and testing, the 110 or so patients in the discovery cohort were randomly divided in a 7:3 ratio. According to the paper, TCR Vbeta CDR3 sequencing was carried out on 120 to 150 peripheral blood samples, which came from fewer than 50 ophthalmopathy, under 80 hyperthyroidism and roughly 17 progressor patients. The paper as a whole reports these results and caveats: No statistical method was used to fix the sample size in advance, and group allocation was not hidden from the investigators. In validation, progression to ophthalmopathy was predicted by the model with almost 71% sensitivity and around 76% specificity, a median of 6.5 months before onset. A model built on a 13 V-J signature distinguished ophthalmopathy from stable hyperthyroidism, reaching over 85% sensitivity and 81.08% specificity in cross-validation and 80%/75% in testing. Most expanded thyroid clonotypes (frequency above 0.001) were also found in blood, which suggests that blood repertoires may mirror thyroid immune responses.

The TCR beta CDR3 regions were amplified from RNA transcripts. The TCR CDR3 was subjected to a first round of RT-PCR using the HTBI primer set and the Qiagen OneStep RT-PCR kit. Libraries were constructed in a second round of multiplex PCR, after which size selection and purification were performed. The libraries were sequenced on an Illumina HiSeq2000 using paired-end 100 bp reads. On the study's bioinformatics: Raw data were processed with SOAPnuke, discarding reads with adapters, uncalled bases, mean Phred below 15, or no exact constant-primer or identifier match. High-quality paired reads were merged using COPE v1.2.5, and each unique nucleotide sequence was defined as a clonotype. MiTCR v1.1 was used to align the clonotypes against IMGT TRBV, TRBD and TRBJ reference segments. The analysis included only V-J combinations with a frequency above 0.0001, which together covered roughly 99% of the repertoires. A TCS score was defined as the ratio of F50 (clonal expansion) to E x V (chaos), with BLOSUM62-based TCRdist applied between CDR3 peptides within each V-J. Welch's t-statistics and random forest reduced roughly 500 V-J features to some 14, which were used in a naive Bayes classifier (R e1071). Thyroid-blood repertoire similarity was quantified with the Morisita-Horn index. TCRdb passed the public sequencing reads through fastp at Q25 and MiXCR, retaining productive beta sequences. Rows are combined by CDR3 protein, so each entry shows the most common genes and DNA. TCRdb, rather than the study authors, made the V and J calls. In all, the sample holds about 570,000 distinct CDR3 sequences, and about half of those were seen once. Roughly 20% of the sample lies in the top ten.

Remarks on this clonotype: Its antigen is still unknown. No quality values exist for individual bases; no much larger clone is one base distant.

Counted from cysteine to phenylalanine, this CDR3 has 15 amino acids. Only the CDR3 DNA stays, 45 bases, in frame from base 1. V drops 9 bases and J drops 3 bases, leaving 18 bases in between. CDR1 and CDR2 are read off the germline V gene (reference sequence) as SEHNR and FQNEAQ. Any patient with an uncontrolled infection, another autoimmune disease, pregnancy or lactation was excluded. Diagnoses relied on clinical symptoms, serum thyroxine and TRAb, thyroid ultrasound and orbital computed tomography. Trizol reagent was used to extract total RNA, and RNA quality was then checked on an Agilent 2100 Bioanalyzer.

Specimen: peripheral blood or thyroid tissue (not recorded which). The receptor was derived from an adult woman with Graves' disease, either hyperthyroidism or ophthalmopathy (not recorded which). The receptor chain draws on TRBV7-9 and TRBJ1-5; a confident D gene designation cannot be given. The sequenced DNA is TGTGCCAGTACCCCCGGCCCGTTCCTCAATCAGCCCCAGCATTTT. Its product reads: CASTPGPFLNQPQHF.